This T cell receptor beta chain was found in a study of blood T cell repertoires in COVID-19. The sample holds a few counts of this clone. Method: immunoSEQ multiplex PCR; TCRdb's copy keeps in-frame clones and lacks some. The sample lists about 130,000 clones; around 83% were seen once. Trimming left V 3 bases short and J 5 bases short, with 17 bases between. This CDR3 has 16 amino acids. Germline V CDR1 and CDR2: MGHDK, SYGVNS. This rearrangement joins TRBV25-1 to TRBJ1-3, with a weak D call TRBD1 (6 bases). This receptor was obtained from a man between 45 and 60 years old who had recovered from COVID-19. The sequencing input was PBMCs or T cells enriched from blood (not recorded which). The CDR3 loop is CASSEPGRGYRNTIYF. The CDR3 bases are TGTGCCAGCAGTGAGCCAGGGAGGGGGTATAGAAACACCATATATTTT.